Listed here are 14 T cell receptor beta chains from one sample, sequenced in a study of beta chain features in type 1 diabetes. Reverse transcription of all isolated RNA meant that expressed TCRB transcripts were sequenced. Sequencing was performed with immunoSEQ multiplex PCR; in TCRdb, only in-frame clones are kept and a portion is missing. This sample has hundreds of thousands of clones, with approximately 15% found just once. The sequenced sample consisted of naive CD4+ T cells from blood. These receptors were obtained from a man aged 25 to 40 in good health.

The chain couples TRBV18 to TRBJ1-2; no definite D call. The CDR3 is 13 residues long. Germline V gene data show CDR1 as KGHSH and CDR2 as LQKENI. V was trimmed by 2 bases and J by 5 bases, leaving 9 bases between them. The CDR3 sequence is CASSPDLVYGYTF. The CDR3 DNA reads TGTGCCAGCTCACCAGATCTAGTTTATGGCTACACCTTC.

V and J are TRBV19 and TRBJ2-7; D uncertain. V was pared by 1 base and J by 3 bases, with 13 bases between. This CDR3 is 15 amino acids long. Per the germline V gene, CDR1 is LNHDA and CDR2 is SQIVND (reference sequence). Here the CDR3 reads CASSIAVRTDYEQYF. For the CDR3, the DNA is TGTGCCAGTAGTATAGCGGTCCGGACCGACTACGAGCAGTACTTC.

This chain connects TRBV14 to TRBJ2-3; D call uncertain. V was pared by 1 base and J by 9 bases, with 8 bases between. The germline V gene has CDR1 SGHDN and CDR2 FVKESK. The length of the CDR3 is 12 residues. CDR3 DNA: TGTGCCAGCAGCCAAGGTCGGTTCACGCAGTATTTT. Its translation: CASSQGRFTQYF.

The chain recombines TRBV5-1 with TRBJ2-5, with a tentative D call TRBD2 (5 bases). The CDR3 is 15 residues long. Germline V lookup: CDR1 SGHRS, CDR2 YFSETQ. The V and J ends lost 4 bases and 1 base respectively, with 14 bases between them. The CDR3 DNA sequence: TGCGCCAGCAGCCCGTTAGCGTCCGGCCAAGAGACCCAGTACTTC. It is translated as CASSPLASGQETQYF.

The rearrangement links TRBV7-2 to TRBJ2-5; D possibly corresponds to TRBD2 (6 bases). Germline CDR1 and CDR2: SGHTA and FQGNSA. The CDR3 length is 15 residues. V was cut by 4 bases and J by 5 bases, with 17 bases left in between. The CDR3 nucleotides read TGTGCCAGCAGCTCAGAAATAGCCCGGGGGGAGACCCAGTACTTC. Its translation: CASSSEIARGETQYF.

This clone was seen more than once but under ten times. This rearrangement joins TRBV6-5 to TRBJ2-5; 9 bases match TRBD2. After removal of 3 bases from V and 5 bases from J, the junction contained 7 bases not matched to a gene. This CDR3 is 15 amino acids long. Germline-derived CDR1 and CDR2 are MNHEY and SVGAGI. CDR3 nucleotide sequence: TGTGCCAGCAGTTATCTCGGACTAGCGACCGAGACCCAGTACTTC. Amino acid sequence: CASSYLGLATETQYF.

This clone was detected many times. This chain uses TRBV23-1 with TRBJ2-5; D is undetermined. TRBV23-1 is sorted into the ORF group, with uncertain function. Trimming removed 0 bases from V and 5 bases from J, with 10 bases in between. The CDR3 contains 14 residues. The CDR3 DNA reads TGCGCCAGCAGTCAATCGGACGGGCGCGAGACCCAGTACTTC. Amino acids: CASSQSDGRETQYF.

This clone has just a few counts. The CDR3 bases are TGTGCCAGCAGTTACAGGGAGTCCTACAATGAGCAGTTCTTC. Protein product: CASSYRESYNEQFF. The J gene is TRBJ2-1, the V gene TRBV6-5, with D tentatively TRBD2 (5 bases). CDR3 length: 14 amino acids. Trimming removed 2 bases from V and 1 base from J, with 6 bases in between. CDR1 and CDR2 from the germline V gene are MNHEY and SVGAGI.

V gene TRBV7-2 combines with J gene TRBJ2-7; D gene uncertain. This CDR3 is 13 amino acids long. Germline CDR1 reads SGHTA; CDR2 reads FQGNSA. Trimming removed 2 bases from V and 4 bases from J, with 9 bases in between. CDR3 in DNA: TGTGCCAGCAGCTTAAATCCGGAGTACGAGCAGTACTTC. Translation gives CASSLNPEYEQYF.

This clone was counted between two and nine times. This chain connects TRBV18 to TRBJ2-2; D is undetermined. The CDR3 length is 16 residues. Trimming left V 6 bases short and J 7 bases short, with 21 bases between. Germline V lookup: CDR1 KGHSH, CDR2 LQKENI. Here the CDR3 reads CASSAIPIGDHGELFF. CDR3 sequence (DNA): TGTGCCAGCTCCGCTATACCCATCGGAGACCACGGGGAGCTGTTTTTT.

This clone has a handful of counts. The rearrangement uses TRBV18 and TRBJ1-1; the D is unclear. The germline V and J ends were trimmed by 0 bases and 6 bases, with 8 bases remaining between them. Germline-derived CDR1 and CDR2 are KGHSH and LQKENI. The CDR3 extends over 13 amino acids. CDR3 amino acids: CASSPPPRAEAFF. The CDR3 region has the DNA TGTGCCAGCTCACCACCTCCGCGGGCTGAAGCTTTCTTT.

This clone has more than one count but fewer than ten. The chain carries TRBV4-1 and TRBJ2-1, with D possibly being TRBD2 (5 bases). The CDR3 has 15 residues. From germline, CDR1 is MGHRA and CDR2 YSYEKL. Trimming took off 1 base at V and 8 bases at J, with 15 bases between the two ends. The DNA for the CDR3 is TGCGCCAGCAGCCAAGTCTTTCGGGTAGCGCATGAGCAGTTCTTC. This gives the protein CASSQVFRVAHEQFF.

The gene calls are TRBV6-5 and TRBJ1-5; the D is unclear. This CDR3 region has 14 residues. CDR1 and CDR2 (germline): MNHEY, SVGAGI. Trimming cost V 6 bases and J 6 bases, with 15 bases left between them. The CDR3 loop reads CASSPLSGRQPQHF. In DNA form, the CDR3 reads TGTGCCAGCAGCCCTCTGAGCGGACGTCAGCCCCAGCATTTT.

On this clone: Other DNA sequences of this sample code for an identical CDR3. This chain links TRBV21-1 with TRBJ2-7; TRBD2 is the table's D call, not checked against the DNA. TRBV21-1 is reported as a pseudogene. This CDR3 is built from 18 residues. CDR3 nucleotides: TGTGCCAGCAGCATCCGACTAGCGGGAGGTACCCAAGGTCGGGAGCAGTACGTC. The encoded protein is CASSIRLAGGTQGREQYV.